A selection of T cell receptor beta chains follows, all from one sample in a study of PD-1 blockade in classical Hodgkin lymphoma. Using immunoSEQ multiplex PCR, the repertoire was profiled, and TCRdb retains in-frame clones only, with some absent. The data hold tens of thousands of clones, with roughly 70% observed a single time. The sequenced sample was peripheral blood mononuclear cells (PBMCs), obtained before the second cycle of nivolumab. The receptors here all came from a human donor with classical Hodgkin lymphoma. Both conserved end residues are part of each CDR3. The order of the fields is J gene, V gene, CDR3 protein.

J gene: TRBJ2-2; V gene: TRBV18; CDR3 protein: CASSPFPHNTGELFF
J gene: TRBJ2-3; V gene: TRBV9; CDR3 protein: CASSPLIGHTSTDTQYF
J gene: TRBJ2-2; V gene: TRBV15; CDR3 protein: CATSRGDSTNTGELFF
J gene: TRBJ2-3; V gene: TRBV27; CDR3 protein: CASSSSRGKRNTDTQYF
J gene: TRBJ1-2; V gene: TRBV4-1; CDR3 protein: CASSQTDRGHGYTF
J gene: TRBJ1-5; V gene: TRBV28; CDR3 protein: CASSFSGYSNQPQHF
J gene: TRBJ1-5; V gene: TRBV5-6; CDR3 protein: CASSRGRNQPQHF
J gene: TRBJ2-3; V gene: TRBV5-6; CDR3 protein: CASSSGQLVTDTQYF
J gene: TRBJ1-5; V gene: TRBV27; CDR3 protein: CASSHRTGDQPQHF
J gene: TRBJ2-2; V gene: TRBV2; CDR3 protein: CASSEAWQSNTGELFF
J gene: TRBJ1-1; V gene: TRBV11-2; CDR3 protein: CASSLDWGDTFF
J gene: TRBJ1-5; V gene: TRBV6-5; CDR3 protein: CASSFDSSNQPQHF
J gene: TRBJ1-4; V gene: TRBV7-9; CDR3 protein: CASSSTRDRGNEKLFF
J gene: TRBJ2-6; V gene: TRBV2; CDR3 protein: CASSVVTGAANVLTF
J gene: TRBJ1-2; V gene: TRBV2; CDR3 protein: CASTTGYGYTF
J gene: TRBJ1-1; V gene: TRBV18; CDR3 protein: CASSPRGDTEAFF
J gene: TRBJ1-6; V gene: TRBV5-8; CDR3 protein: CASSLRRSSYNSPLHF
J gene: TRBJ1-6; V gene: TRBV7-7; CDR3 protein: CAALAPWGRNSPLHF
J gene: TRBJ2-3; V gene: TRBV28; CDR3 protein: CASRQPGLAGGSTDTQYF
J gene: TRBJ2-3; V gene: TRBV7-2; CDR3 protein: CASSLGFATGTQYF
J gene: TRBJ1-2; V gene: TRBV28; CDR3 protein: CASSLWGPGTVRNYGYTF
J gene: TRBJ2-5; V gene: TRBV29-1; CDR3 protein: CTTAAAGLETQYF
J gene: TRBJ1-4; V gene: TRBV28; CDR3 protein: CAISGPGQGATNEKLFF
J gene: TRBJ1-3; V gene: TRBV10-3; CDR3 protein: CAISQTGGGNTIYF
J gene: TRBJ2-7; V gene: TRBV10-3; CDR3 protein: CAISEGSGASYEQYF
J gene: TRBJ2-7; V gene: TRBV27; CDR3 protein: CASSPRGKGVYEQYF
J gene: TRBJ1-2; V gene: TRBV15; CDR3 protein: CATSRDRTGDGYTF
J gene: TRBJ1-5; V gene: TRBV2; CDR3 protein: CASSGTGDQPQHF
J gene: TRBJ2-7; V gene: TRBV15; CDR3 protein: CATSRTGQGNEQYF
J gene: TRBJ1-6; V gene: TRBV5-1; CDR3 protein: CASSLGGAKSPLHF
J gene: TRBJ2-1; V gene: TRBV28; CDR3 protein: CASSGGQVLSYNEQFF
J gene: TRBJ1-5; V gene: TRBV7-8; CDR3 protein: CASSPNRGSQNQPQHF
J gene: TRBJ1-1; V gene: TRBV5-1; CDR3 protein: CASSLSEWGTEAFF
J gene: TRBJ2-7; V gene: TRBV7-2; CDR3 protein: CASSLDIDSYEQYF
J gene: TRBJ2-5; V gene: TRBV7-2; CDR3 protein: CASSLREVETQYF
J gene: TRBJ2-1; V gene: TRBV28; CDR3 protein: CASTPREGGYNEQFF
J gene: TRBJ2-3; V gene: TRBV4-1; CDR3 protein: CASSQDQRDEDTQYF
J gene: TRBJ1-1; V gene: TRBV5-5; CDR3 protein: CASSRTGNSYTEAFF
J gene: TRBJ1-4; V gene: TRBV11-2; CDR3 protein: CASSSGQGGEKLFF
J gene: TRBJ2-7; V gene: TRBV7-2; CDR3 protein: CASSLEGQVYEQYF
J gene: TRBJ1-2; V gene: TRBV5-1; CDR3 protein: CASSLWAPSGGVVYGYTF
J gene: TRBJ2-3; V gene: TRBV2; CDR3 protein: CASSEAGWDTQYF
J gene: TRBJ1-1; V gene: TRBV5-1; CDR3 protein: CASSLDPRQGGEAFF
J gene: TRBJ1-5; V gene: TRBV28; CDR3 protein: CASSFARTSNQPQHF
J gene: TRBJ2-7; V gene: TRBV29-1; CDR3 protein: CSVAQNSYEQYF
J gene: TRBJ2-3; V gene: TRBV5-6; CDR3 protein: CASSSSQRRSTDTKYF
J gene: TRBJ1-1; V gene: TRBV5-8; CDR3 protein: CASSLWSGTGGSKAFF
J gene: TRBJ1-2; V gene: TRBV6-5; CDR3 protein: CASAGALVGYTF
J gene: TRBJ2-6; V gene: TRBV2; CDR3 protein: CASEASSGANVLTF
J gene: TRBJ2-7; V gene: TRBV7-2; CDR3 protein: CASSLERAGQKYF